This TCR beta chain was sequenced during a study of Graves' ophthalmopathy and Graves' hyperthyroidism. In the study overall: Ahead of any treatment, peripheral blood was obtained at the initial diagnosis. Study outcomes and limitations: Among expanded thyroid clonotypes above 0.001 frequency, most also occurred in blood.

No donor had other autoimmune disease, uncontrolled infection, pregnancy or lactation. V was clipped by 1 base and J by 4 bases, with 1 base between them. Germline loops: CDR1 LNHDA, CDR2 SQIVND (reference sequence). The CDR3 covers 12 residues. Using RNA transcripts, the TCR beta CDR3 regions were amplified. First-round RT-PCR employed HTBI primers, with a second-round multiplex PCR after it. MiXCR, run by TCRdb on the multiplex PCR reads, gives a single entry per CDR3 protein. The repertoire holds around 670,000 distinct CDR3 sequences, 40% seen once, with around 40% in the top ten. This clonotype was found a few times. The antigen is not known.

The chain links TRBV19 to TRBJ2-2; D remains unclear. The sequence came from an adult man with Graves' ophthalmopathy. The material sequenced was peripheral blood. The CDR3 loop reads CASSIVTGELFF. As DNA, the CDR3 is TGTGCCAGTAGTATAGTCACCGGGGAGCTGTTTTTT.